These 12 T cell receptor beta chains share one sample of origin, sequenced in a study of type 1 and type 2 diabetes patients. Genomic DNA was the PCR template. The TCR beta CDR3 region was amplified using 30 forward and 13 reverse primers. From the multiplex PCR reads, TCRdb called clonotypes with MiXCR, one entry per CDR3 protein. The data contain 270,000 or so distinct CDR3 sequences, more than 40% of them singletons. The source material was peripheral blood mononuclear cells (PBMCs). These receptors originate from a man between 18 and 29 years old with type 2 diabetes.

This clonotype was seen a handful of times. The chain couples TRBV19 to TRBJ1-4; D is perhaps TRBD1 (5 bases). The germline CDR1 and CDR2 sequences are LNHDA and SQIVND (reference sequence). V was clipped by 3 bases and J by 5 bases, with 19 bases between them. The CDR3 runs 17 residues. The CDR3 reads CASSIGAAGLDNEKLFF. In nucleotides, the CDR3 is TGTGCCAGTAGTATTGGGGCGGCGGGGCTCGACAATGAAAAACTGTTTTTT. Full variable domain (rest looked up from reference TRBV19 and TRBJ1-4): DGGITQSPKYLFRKEGQNVTLSCEQNLNHDAMYWYRQDPGQGLRLIYYSQIVNDFQKGDIAEGYSVSREKKESFPLTVTSAQKNPTAFYLCASSIGAAGLDNEKLFFGSGTQLSVL.

This clonotype was picked up one time. The chain uses TRBV19 and TRBJ1-6, with TRBD1 as a possible D gene (6 bases). This CDR3 is built from 14 residues. CDR1 is LNHDA and CDR2 is SQIVND in the germline V gene (reference sequence). Trimming stripped 5 bases from V and 10 bases from J, with 15 bases between. The CDR3 nucleotides read TGTGCCAGTAGTGCCTCGACAGGCGGGTCACCCCTCCACTTT. It yields the protein CASSASTGGSPLHF.

The V gene is TRBV2, the J gene TRBJ1-1; TRBD1 aligns across 10 bases. The trim removed 5 bases at V and 3 bases at J, leaving 6 bases unmatched. The CDR3 covers 15 residues. Germline V gene data show CDR1 as SNHLY and CDR2 as FYNNEI. Here the CDR3 DNA reads TGTGCCAGCAGTTCGACAGGGGGCCAGGACACTGAAGCTTTCTTT. Amino acids: CASSSTGGQDTEAFF.

This clonotype appeared a single time. V is TRBV2 and J is TRBJ2-1; TRBD2 agrees at 11 bases. V lost 1 base and J lost 6; bases outside the gene matches: 5. Germline V gives CDR1 SNHLY, CDR2 FYNNEI. This CDR3 has 16 residues. The chain's CDR3 is CASSEEGLAVTNEQFF. The CDR3 DNA is TGTGCCAGCAGTGAAGAGGGACTAGCGGTTACCAATGAGCAGTTCTTC. Drawing the rest from reference TRBV2 and TRBJ2-1, the complete variable domain is EPEVTQTPSHQVTQMGQEVILRCVPISNHLYFYWYRQILGQKVEFLVSFYNNEISEKSEIFDDQFSVERPDGSNFTLKIRSTKLEDSAMYFCASSEEGLAVTNEQFFGPGTRLTVL.

This chain links TRBV19 with TRBJ1-3; no firm D call. Germline values: CDR1 LNHDA, CDR2 SQIVND (reference sequence). The CDR3 sequence is 13 residues long. The germline V and J ends were trimmed by 8 bases and 0 bases, with 8 bases remaining between them. The CDR3 here is CASQDRSGNTIYF. CDR3 bases: TGTGCCAGTCAAGATCGCTCTGGAAACACCATATATTTT.

The V call is TRBV28, the J call TRBJ1-1; D is perhaps TRBD1 (6 bases). Germline V gives CDR1 MDHEN, CDR2 SYDVKM. V was shortened by 3 bases and J by 3 bases, with 14 bases between the two germline ends. The CDR3 has 15 residues. The CDR3 loop is CASSFSTGSDTEAFF. The CDR3 DNA reads as TGTGCCAGCAGTTTTTCGACAGGCAGTGACACTGAAGCTTTCTTT.

The chain's CDR3 is CASSLEHGEQFF. For the CDR3, the DNA is TGTGCCAGCAGTCTAGAACACGGGGAGCAGTTCTTC. This chain uses TRBV12-3 or TRBV12-4 with TRBJ2-7, with D unresolved. Gene TRBJ2-1 matches the end of the DNA better, so the J call may be wrong. This CDR3 is 12 amino acids long.

This clonotype has only a few counts. This rearrangement joins TRBV24-1 to TRBJ2-2, with 9 bases that match TRBD1. Germline CDR1 is KGHDR and CDR2 is SFDVKD. The CDR3 length is 16 residues. The V and J ends lost 7 bases and 7 bases, in that order; junction bases with no gene match: 12. This CDR3 is CATSPLGTGKDGELFF. The CDR3 bases are TGTGCCACCAGCCCCCTGGGGACAGGGAAGGACGGGGAGCTGTTTTTT.

The chain has TRBV7-3 and TRBJ2-1; weak D call: TRBD2 (6 bases). The germline gives CDR1 SGHTA, CDR2 FQGTGA. The CDR3 totals 16 residues. Trimming stripped 4 bases from V and 8 bases from J, with 21 bases between. The CDR3 region is CASSSSLGGRDHEQFF. CDR3 coding DNA: TGTGCCAGCAGCTCCAGTTTGGGGGGTAGGGACCATGAGCAGTTCTTC.

The gene calls are TRBV7-2 and TRBJ1-1; TRBD1 matches 7 bases. The J segment lost 0 bases and the V segment lost 3 bases, leaving 4 bases of the junction unmatched. Germline V gene sequence: CDR1 SGHTA, CDR2 FQGNSA. This CDR3 region has 15 residues. The CDR3 coding sequence is TGTGCCAGCAGCTTTGCGGGACAGCTGAACACTGAAGCTTTCTTT. Protein: CASSFAGQLNTEAFF.

This clonotype came up many times. The rearrangement uses TRBV2 and TRBJ1-1; TRBD1 matches 10 bases. The CDR3 totals 14 residues. In germline, CDR1 is SNHLY, CDR2 FYNNEI. Germline trimming cut 3 bases from V and 3 bases from J; bases unmatched to any gene: 1. The CDR3 loop reads CASSEDRGYTEAFF. CDR3 DNA sequence: TGTGCCAGCAGTGAGGACAGGGGGTACACTGAAGCTTTCTTT.

The sample holds many counts of this clonotype. The chain carries TRBV2 and TRBJ2-7, with D possibly matching TRBD1 (6 bases). The germline CDR1 and CDR2 sequences are SNHLY and FYNNEI. V dropped 4 bases and J dropped 6 bases, with 10 bases sitting between them. The CDR3 runs to 12 residues. The CDR3 loop reads CASSAGAVEQYF. CDR3 sequence (DNA): TGTGCCAGCAGTGCAGGGGCGGTCGAGCAGTACTTC.